This TCR beta chain was captured in a study of cytomegalovirus exposure and HLA in healthy donors. The V gene's germline CDR1 is SGHTA and CDR2 FQGNSA. This CDR3 has 14 amino acids. The V segment lost 6 bases and the J segment 3 bases; nucleotides outside the gene matches: 5. Vbeta (60) and Jbeta (13) primers were used in the PCR. Using immunoSEQ multiplex PCR, the repertoire was profiled, and TCRdb retains in-frame clones only, with some absent. The sample records roughly 130,000 clones, around 70% being singletons. This clone was detected only a few times. The sample comprised PBMCs. The receptor was derived from a woman in her thirties or forties in good health and CMV-seropositive. V usage is TRBV7-2 and J usage is TRBJ2-7, with 10 nucleotides matching TRBD1. The CDR3 sequence is CASSSGQGFYEQYF. CDR3 bases: TGTGCCAGCAGTTCGGGACAGGGGTTCTACGAGCAGTACTTC.